Each of the 9 T cell receptor beta chains below was sequenced from the same sample in a study of blood T cell repertoires in COVID-19. The table came from immunoSEQ multiplex PCR; TCRdb's copy has only in-frame clones and leaves some out. Of some 140,000 clones listed, roughly 78% are singletons. The sample consisted of peripheral blood. The receptors were gathered from an elderly man with acute or convalescent COVID-19.

The rearrangement joins TRBV15 to TRBJ2-7; TRBD1 is a possible D gene (6 bases). The CDR3 loop spans 14 amino acids. Germline V gives CDR1 LNHNV, CDR2 YYDKDF (reference sequence). V lost 5 bases, J lost 0 bases, and 11 bases lay in between. The CDR3 DNA reads TGTGCCACCAGCCGTGACAGGTTCTCCTACGAGCAGTACTTC. This sequence encodes CATSRDRFSYEQYF.

This chain joins TRBV5-1 and TRBJ2-1, with D unresolved. Germline loops: CDR1 SGHRS, CDR2 YFSETQ. The CDR3 is 11 amino acids. V lost 2 bases, J lost 7 bases, and 4 bases lay in between. In nucleotides, the CDR3 is TGCGCCAGCAGCTTCGAGAATGAGCAGTTCTTC. Protein: CASSFENEQFF.

In this sample, this clone turned up once. The V and J genes are TRBV7-2 and TRBJ1-5; tentatively, D is TRBD1 (6 bases). Germline V gene sequence: CDR1 SGHTA, CDR2 FQGNSA. Trimming pared 1 base from V and 2 bases from J, leaving 12 bases between. This CDR3 region has 16 residues. The CDR3 protein is CASSLGGGGRNQPQHF. As DNA, the CDR3 is TGTGCCAGCAGCTTAGGGGGAGGGGGGCGCAATCAGCCCCAGCATTTT.

This rearrangement joins TRBV14 to TRBJ1-1; no clear D gene. Germline V gene lookup returns CDR1 SGHDN and CDR2 FVKESK. CDR3 size: 16 residues. With 0 bases removed from V and 1 base from J, the gap between germline ends came to 12 bases. CDR3 sequence reads: CASSQDVGGWNTEAFF. For the CDR3, the DNA is TGTGCCAGCAGCCAAGACGTAGGAGGTTGGAACACTGAAGCTTTCTTT.

This clone was counted a few times. V is TRBV5-8 and J is TRBJ1-5; D is ambiguous. CDR3 length: 12 residues. The V gene lost 0 bases and the J gene lost 6 bases, with 4 bases spanning the gap. The V gene's germline CDR1 is SGHTS and CDR2 YDEGEE. The CDR3 DNA reads as TGTGCCAGCAGCTTGGATATTCAGCCCCAGCATTTT. Protein product: CASSLDIQPQHF.

This chain connects TRBV27 to TRBJ1-4; TRBD1 might be the D (5 bases). Germline V gene lookup returns CDR1 MNHEY and CDR2 SMNVEV (reference sequence). Trimming left V 3 bases short and J 8 bases short, with 16 bases between. The CDR3 is 15 amino acids. CDR3 nucleotide sequence: TGTGCCAGCAGTTTGGGCAGGGAAGGTAACGAAAAACTGTTTTTT. This codes for CASSLGREGNEKLFF.

This clone was recorded only once. The V call is TRBV4-1, the J call TRBJ1-1, with 7 bases lining up with TRBD1. J gave up 7 bases and V 4 bases, and 12 bases lay outside the gene matches. The CDR3 sequence is 15 residues long. Germline lookup yields CDR1 MGHRA and CDR2 YSYEKL. In DNA form, the CDR3 reads TGCGCCAGCAGCCCCTCCGACAGGGTACGAGTTGAAGCTTTCTTT. Translated: CASSPSDRVRVEAFF.

This rearrangement joins TRBV20-1 to TRBJ1-1, with 7 bases identical to TRBD1. The germline CDR1 and CDR2 sequences are DFQATT and SNEGSKA (reference sequence). The V gene end was trimmed by 3 bases and the J gene end by 8 bases; junction bases not matched to a gene: 3. The CDR3 spans 11 residues. CDR3 region: CSAREDREAFF. The CDR3 DNA reads TGCAGTGCTAGGGAGGACAGGGAAGCTTTCTTT.

The CDR3: CASSSLVGTGILSYEQYF. CDR3 DNA: TGTGCCAGCAGCTCCCTTGTGGGGACAGGGATTCTCTCCTACGAGCAGTACTTC. The chain links TRBV7-9 to TRBJ2-7; 9 bases map to TRBD1. Germline V lookup: CDR1 SEHNR, CDR2 FQNEAQ (reference sequence). CDR3 size: 18 residues. J was trimmed by 0 bases and V by 4 bases; bases with no gene match: 13.